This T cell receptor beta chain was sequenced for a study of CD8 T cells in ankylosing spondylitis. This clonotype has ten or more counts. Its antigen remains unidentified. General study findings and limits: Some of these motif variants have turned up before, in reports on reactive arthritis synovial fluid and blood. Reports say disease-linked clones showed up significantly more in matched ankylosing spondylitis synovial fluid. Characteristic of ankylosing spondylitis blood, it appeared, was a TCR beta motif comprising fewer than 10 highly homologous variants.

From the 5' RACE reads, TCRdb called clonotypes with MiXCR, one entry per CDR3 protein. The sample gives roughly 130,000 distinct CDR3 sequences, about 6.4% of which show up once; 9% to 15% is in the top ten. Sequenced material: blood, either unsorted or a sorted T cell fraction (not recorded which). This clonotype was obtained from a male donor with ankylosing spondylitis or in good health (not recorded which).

DNA of the CDR3: TGTGCCAGCAGCTTAGGGGTCCGAGGAGAAGCTTTCTTT. This gives the protein CASSLGVRGEAFF. This chain joins TRBV7-2 and TRBJ1-1; D is unresolved. The CDR3 length is 13 residues. With 1 base removed from V and 8 bases from J, the gap between germline ends came to 11 bases. Germline V gene data show CDR1 as SGHTA and CDR2 as FQGNSA.